The following is a T cell receptor (beta chain) sequence with its context. Its antigen is undetermined. The donors were part of the approximately 130-subject validation cohort, which stood apart from the roughly 730-subject first cohort. Germline CDR1 reads SNHLY; CDR2 reads FYNNEI. V lost 1 base to trimming and J lost 8 bases; unmatched junction nucleotides: 6. The CDR3 is 15 residues long. Some clones are missing from TCRdb's copy, which holds only in-frame ones; the method was immunoSEQ multiplex PCR. The data hold around 86,000 clones, with under 95% observed a single time. This sample was taken from a study of cytomegalovirus exposure and HLA in healthy donors. Study-level information: In a later analysis, it was reported that the roughly 120 validation repertoires had been produced on the same platform as the roughly 650 repertoires belonging to the first cohort. The study, taken as a whole, reports: In the 120 or so validation repertoires, approximately 94% of cluster scores exceeded 0, per a later analysis. Among TCR beta chains, those listed as cytomegalovirus-associated numbered about 160.

The sequenced sample was PBMCs. The source is a woman in her thirties in good health and CMV-seropositive. This chain connects TRBV2 to TRBJ1-4, with 8 bases lining up with TRBD1. CDR3 bases: TGTGCCAGCAGTGAAGACAGGGGGAGGAACGAAAAACTGTTTTTT. Translating it yields CASSEDRGRNEKLFF.